Below, 26 T cell receptor beta chains from the same sample are listed, as sequenced in a study of radiation and T cells in renal cell carcinoma. The protocol was immunoSEQ multiplex PCR, while the TCRdb copy is restricted to in-frame clones and leaves out a portion. Among some 130,000 clones, around 89% were seen once, and the ten largest hold 4.5% to 7.5%. The sample's time point: blood 2 weeks post-SBRT. Documented treatment: 15 Gy SBRT to primary tumor, nephrectomy 4 weeks later. Here the sequenced sample was blood, taken from a patient whose treatment included radiotherapy and nephrectomy. The receptors stem from a woman in her 70s with renal cell carcinoma.

The rearrangement uses TRBV5-1 and TRBJ2-5; no reliable D call. Between the trimmed V and J ends, which lost 0 bases and 0 bases, there was a span of 6 bases. CDR3 length: 14 amino acids. Germline CDR1 SGHRS, CDR2 YFSETQ. For the CDR3, the DNA is TGCGCCAGCAGCTTGGCTAGTCACCAAGAGACCCAGTACTTC. Its protein product is CASSLASHQETQYF. Combining the CDR3 with reference TRBV5-1 and TRBJ2-5 gives the whole variable domain KAGVTQTPRYLIKTRGQQVTLSCSPISGHRSVSWYQQTPGQGLQFLFEYFSETQRNKGNFPGRFSGRQFSNSRSEMNVSTLELGDSALYLCASSLASHQETQYFGPGTRLLVL.

This chain joins TRBV9 and TRBJ2-7, with 11 positions matching TRBD2. The length of the CDR3 is 19 residues. Germline CDR1 reads SGDLS; CDR2 reads YYNGEE. With 0 bases clipped from V and 2 bases from J, the junction kept 13 bases outside the gene matches. This CDR3 is CASSVGVLSGGATTYEQYF. CDR3 bases: TGTGCCAGCAGCGTAGGAGTTCTTAGCGGGGGGGCTACTACCTACGAGCAGTACTTC. The full variable domain, rest sourced from reference TRBV9 and TRBJ2-7, is DSGVTQTPKHLITATGQRVTLRCSPRSGDLSVYWYQQSLDQGLQFLIQYYNGEERAKGNILERFSAQQFPDLHSELNLSSLELGDSALYFCASSVGVLSGGATTYEQYFGPGTRLTVT.

The V and J genes are TRBV29-1 and TRBJ2-6; D gene ambiguous. The CDR3 has 13 residues. V shed 4 bases and J shed 1 base, with 5 bases lying between them. Germline V gene sequence: CDR1 SQVTM, CDR2 ANQGSEA. CDR3 sequence reads: CSVALSGANVLTF. The DNA for the CDR3 is TGCAGCGTTGCACTGTCTGGGGCCAACGTCCTGACTTTC.

The rearrangement uses TRBV11-2 and TRBJ2-5, with 11 positions matching TRBD2. Germline-derived CDR1 and CDR2 are SGHAT and FQNNGV. V lost 5 bases, J lost 3 bases, and 11 bases stayed unmatched. The CDR3 length is 17 residues. The CDR3 spells CASSHPAIAGGKETQYF. The CDR3 DNA is TGTGCCAGCAGCCATCCGGCGATAGCGGGGGGGAAAGAGACCCAGTACTTC.

This chain joins TRBV5-6 and TRBJ2-5, with TRBD1 identical over 9 bases. V lost 1 base to trimming and J lost 5 bases; unmatched junction nucleotides: 15. CDR3 size: 18 residues. Germline V CDR1 and CDR2: SGHDT, YYEEEE. The CDR3 sequence: CASSLSLGGTGTLETQYF. The CDR3, as DNA: TGTGCCAGCAGCTTGTCTTTAGGAGGGACAGGGACCTTGGAGACCCAGTACTTC. Using reference TRBV5-6 and TRBJ2-5 for the parts outside the CDR3, the full variable domain is DAGVTQSPTHLIKTRGQQVTLRCSPKSGHDTVSWYQQALGQGPQFIFQYYEEEERQRGNFPDRFSGHQFPNYSSELNVNALLLGDSALYLCASSLSLGGTGTLETQYFGPGTRLLVL.

The gene calls are TRBV2 and TRBJ1-1; maybe TRBD1 (6 bases). The CDR3 totals 17 residues. With 4 bases removed from V and 0 bases from J, the gap between germline ends came to 18 bases. In germline, CDR1 is SNHLY, CDR2 FYNNEI. The CDR3 here is CASSVRGVGGMNTEAFF. In nucleotides, the CDR3 is TGTGCCAGCAGTGTACGAGGGGTAGGGGGAATGAACACTGAAGCTTTCTTT. The full variable domain, with the rest looked up from reference TRBV2 and TRBJ1-1, is EPEVTQTPSHQVTQMGQEVILRCVPISNHLYFYWYRQILGQKVEFLVSFYNNEISEKSEIFDDQFSVERPDGSNFTLKIRSTKLEDSAMYFCASSVRGVGGMNTEAFFGQGTRLTVV.

The chain joins TRBV4-2 to TRBJ2-3; D call uncertain. The CDR3 length is 16 residues. Germline CDR1 and CDR2: LGHNA and YNFKEQ. Trimming shortened V by 1 base and J by 0 bases, and 11 bases separated the two germline ends. DNA of the CDR3: TGTGCCAGCAGCCAAGGAGCCGGAAGGAGCACAGATACGCAGTATTTT. This gives the protein CASSQGAGRSTDTQYF.

The chain carries TRBV18 and TRBJ2-7; TRBD1 matches 7 bases. J gave up 6 bases and V 3 bases, and 8 bases lay outside the gene matches. The CDR3 loop spans 14 amino acids. In germline, CDR1 is KGHSH, CDR2 LQKENI. The chain's CDR3 is CASSPTPTGPEQYF. For the CDR3, the DNA is TGTGCCAGCTCACCCACCCCGACAGGGCCCGAGCAGTACTTC.

V usage is TRBV27 and J usage is TRBJ2-3; 10 bases are a match to TRBD2. Germline loops: CDR1 MNHEY, CDR2 SMNVEV (reference sequence). This CDR3 has 15 residues. V shed 6 bases and J 3 bases; nucleotides not matched to a gene: 6. The CDR3 nucleotides read TGTGCCAGCAGAACGGGTAGCGGGAGGACAGATACGCAGTATTTT. This sequence encodes CASRTGSGRTDTQYF.

The gene calls are TRBV14 and TRBJ2-3; 7 bases align to TRBD1. J was trimmed by 1 base and V by 2 bases; bases with no gene match: 3. The CDR3 totals 15 residues. Germline V lookup: CDR1 SGHDN, CDR2 FVKESK. The CDR3 region has the DNA TGTGCCAGCAGCCAAAGAACAGGGGGCACAGATACGCAGTATTTT. Translation: CASSQRTGGTDTQYF.

The chain couples TRBV5-1 to TRBJ2-5; TRBD2 matches 14 bases. V dropped 4 bases and J dropped 0; count of bases not matched to a gene: 8. The CDR3 contains 18 residues. Germline V lookup: CDR1 SGHRS, CDR2 YFSETQ. The CDR3 coding sequence is TGCGCCAGCAGCCCCGGACTAGCGGGGGGCCGGTACCAAGAGACCCAGTACTTC. This codes for CASSPGLAGGRYQETQYF.

The chain employs TRBV5-4 and TRBJ2-1, with a weak D call TRBD2 (6 bases). The germline CDR1 and CDR2 sequences are SGHNT and YYREEE (reference sequence). The CDR3 is 13 residues long. V lost 1 base to trimming and J lost 7 bases, with 9 bases between them. The CDR3: CASSLLAGNEQFF. In nucleotides, the CDR3 is TGTGCCAGCAGCTTGCTCGCGGGAAATGAGCAGTTCTTC.

The rearrangement links TRBV29-1 to TRBJ2-1; D is undetermined. The CDR3 loop spans 11 amino acids. V was trimmed by 3 bases and J by 6 bases, leaving 6 bases between them. Looked up from germline, CDR1 is SQVTM and CDR2 is ANQGSEA. The CDR3 protein is CSVDQRNEQFF. CDR3 sequence (DNA): TGCAGCGTTGATCAGCGCAATGAGCAGTTCTTC.

The gene calls are TRBV6-5 and TRBJ1-6; 9 bases match TRBD1. This CDR3 has 15 residues. The germline CDR1 and CDR2 sequences are MNHEY and SVGAGI. J was trimmed by 5 bases and V by 4 bases; bases with no gene match: 3. CDR3 nucleotide sequence: TGTGCCAGCAGTTTTCGACAGGGGGATAATTCACCCCTCCACTTT. The encoded protein is CASSFRQGDNSPLHF.

V and J are TRBV10-3 and TRBJ2-5; 9 positions agree with TRBD1. The V segment lost 6 bases and the J segment 2 bases; nucleotides outside the gene matches: 4. CDR3 length equals 14 residues. The germline CDR1 and CDR2 sequences are ENHRY and SYGVKD. For the CDR3, the DNA is TGTGCCATCAGCCCCGGGACAGGGCAAGAGACCCAGTACTTC. The encoded protein is CAISPGTGQETQYF.

The chain combines TRBV27 with TRBJ1-6; D uncertain. Germline-derived CDR1 and CDR2 are MNHEY and SMNVEV (reference sequence). The CDR3 spans 12 residues. The V and J ends lost 1 base and 13 bases respectively, with 8 bases between them. CDR3 region: CASSLFGDPLHF. The DNA for the CDR3 is TGTGCCAGCAGTTTATTTGGCGATCCCCTCCACTTT.

The J gene is TRBJ1-2, the V gene TRBV4-3; 9 bases are a match to TRBD1. Germline CDR1 LGHNA, CDR2 YSLEER. This CDR3 comprises 17 residues. The V gene end was trimmed by 2 bases and the J gene end by 4 bases; junction bases not matched to a gene: 11. For the CDR3, the DNA is TGCGCCAGCAGCCAACCGTCAGGGGACAGGGACCTCTATGGCTACACCTTC. Its translation: CASSQPSGDRDLYGYTF.

The rearrangement links TRBV9 to TRBJ2-1; 7 bases line up with TRBD2. This CDR3 is built from 14 residues. Germline-derived CDR1 and CDR2 are SGDLS and YYNGEE. V trimming: 4 bases; J trimming: 0 bases; junction bases outside the gene matches: 1. The chain's CDR3 is CASSPGGSYNEQFF. The DNA of the CDR3 is TGTGCCAGCAGCCCGGGGGGCTCCTACAATGAGCAGTTCTTC.

V is TRBV6-5 and J is TRBJ2-7; TRBD1 is a possible D gene (6 bases). Germline V gene data show CDR1 as MNHEY and CDR2 as SVGAGI. Trimming removed 5 bases from V and 2 bases from J, with 13 bases in between. The CDR3 runs 14 residues. CDR3 region: CASSRQALAYEQYF. DNA for the CDR3: TGTGCCAGCAGTCGACAGGCCCTCGCCTACGAGCAGTACTTC.

The V call is TRBV19, the J call TRBJ2-3; 8 bases are a match to TRBD2. Germline CDR1 and CDR2: LNHDA and SQIVND (reference sequence). After removal of 7 bases from V and 8 bases from J, the junction contained 5 bases not matched to a gene. CDR3 length equals 12 residues. CDR3 in amino acids: CASTPGGSTQYF. The CDR3 region has the DNA TGTGCCAGTACGCCGGGGGGGAGTACGCAGTATTTT.

The rearrangement links TRBV23-1 to TRBJ1-4; TRBD1 agrees at 9 bases. TRBV23-1 is an ORF, and what it does is uncertain. CDR3 size: 15 residues. J gave up 2 bases and V 8 bases, and 6 bases lay outside the gene matches. The DNA of the CDR3 is TGCGCCAGCCCGCAGGGGACAGGGACTAATGAAAAACTGTTTTTT. It yields the protein CASPQGTGTNEKLFF.

CDR3 in amino acids: CASTAGGRTDTQYF. CDR3 nucleotide sequence: TGCGCCAGCACGGCGGGGGGCCGCACAGATACGCAGTATTTT. This chain joins TRBV5-1 and TRBJ2-3; 8 bases are shared with TRBD2. Germline assignment: CDR1 SGHRS and CDR2 YFSETQ. This CDR3 has 14 amino acids. The ends lost 6 bases at V and 1 base at J; junction bases unmatched: 4.

This chain connects TRBV10-3 to TRBJ2-7; 11 bases agree with TRBD2. Germline-derived CDR1 and CDR2 are ENHRY and SYGVKD. The CDR3 sequence is 17 residues long. After removal of 2 bases from V and 3 bases from J, the junction contained 9 bases not matched to a gene. The CDR3: CAISEGTSGIRSYEQYF. CDR3 sequence (DNA): TGTGCCATCAGTGAGGGGACTAGCGGCATCAGAAGCTACGAGCAGTACTTC.

V usage is TRBV9 and J usage is TRBJ2-3; D is unclear. Germline CDR1 reads SGDLS; CDR2 reads YYNGEE. Trimming cost V 3 bases and J 7 bases, with 18 bases left between them. The CDR3 contains 15 residues. CDR3 DNA sequence: TGTGCCAGCAGCGACCGACCGTCCCTACCCAATACGCAGTATTTT. Amino acid sequence: CASSDRPSLPNTQYF.

The chain couples TRBV30 to TRBJ2-1; D is ambiguous. The V end lost 5 bases, the J end lost 0 bases, and 11 bases lay between the germline ends. From germline, CDR1 is GTSNPN and CDR2 SVGIG (reference sequence). The length of the CDR3 is 14 residues. CDR3 sequence: CAWGTEYSYNEQFF. DNA for the CDR3: TGTGCCTGGGGAACAGAATACTCCTACAATGAGCAGTTCTTC.

This chain joins TRBV7-8 and TRBJ1-6; 7 bases line up with TRBD1. Germline CDR1 is SGHVS and CDR2 is FQNEAQ. This CDR3 comprises 14 residues. Losses at the gene ends were 5 bases for V and 12 bases for J; bases not matched to a gene: 10. The CDR3 here is CASSDDRASGPLHF. The CDR3 DNA is TGTGCCAGCAGCGACGACAGGGCGTCGGGACCCCTCCACTTT.